One sample yielded the 22 T cell receptor beta chains listed below, sequenced in a study of STAT5B mutations in CD4+ large granular lymphocyte leukemia. Assay: immunoSEQ multiplex PCR; the TCRdb copy retains only in-frame clones and omits some. The table lists approximately 21,000 clones, about 79% of them singletons. The sample consisted of CD4+ T cells from blood buffy coats. The source is a human donor in good health.

The V and J genes are TRBV27 and TRBJ1-2; maybe TRBD1 (6 bases). The V end was cut by 3 bases, the J end by 3 bases, with 11 bases between. CDR3 length: 14 amino acids. CDR1 and CDR2 (germline): MNHEY, SMNVEV (reference sequence). The CDR3 DNA reads TGTGCCAGCAGTTTTGGGGGCGGATACTATGGCTACACCTTC. Its translation: CASSFGGGYYGYTF.

This clone has a single count. The chain joins TRBV7-9 to TRBJ2-1; the D is unclear. V shed 7 bases and J shed 2 bases, with 15 bases lying between them. In germline, CDR1 is SEHNR, CDR2 FQNEAQ (reference sequence). The CDR3 is made up of 15 amino acids. The CDR3 is CASTRLDLPYNEQFF. CDR3 nucleotides: TGTGCCAGCACGAGGCTAGATCTCCCCTACAATGAGCAGTTCTTC.

The V call is TRBV9, the J call TRBJ2-1, with TRBD1 matching over 7 bases. CDR3 size: 17 residues. Trimming removed 2 bases from V and 6 bases from J; junction bases left unmatched: 14. CDR1 and CDR2 (germline): SGDLS, YYNGEE. Here the CDR3 DNA reads TGTGCCAGCAGCGTGAGACGACAGGGCAGCGAAAGCAATGAGCAGTTCTTC. Amino acid sequence: CASSVRRQGSESNEQFF.

This clone was detected only a few times. This chain links TRBV10-3 with TRBJ2-7; D ambiguous. This CDR3 has 14 amino acids. The germline gives CDR1 ENHRY, CDR2 SYGVKD. Trimming took off 6 bases at V and 0 bases at J, with 12 bases between the two ends. The DNA of the CDR3 is TGTGCCATCAGATCGACTCCTAGCTCCTACGAGCAGTACTTC. Its protein is CAIRSTPSSYEQYF.

The rearrangement uses TRBV5-1 and TRBJ2-3, with 10 bases that match TRBD2. Germline loops: CDR1 SGHRS, CDR2 YFSETQ. The ends lost 2 bases at V and 2 bases at J; junction bases unmatched: 5. This CDR3 contains 16 residues. The chain's CDR3 is CASSFTSGEVTDTQYF. CDR3 coding DNA: TGCGCCAGCAGCTTCACTAGCGGGGAGGTCACAGATACGCAGTATTTT. Full variable domain (remainder filled in from reference TRBV5-1 and TRBJ2-3): KAGVTQTPRYLIKTRGQQVTLSCSPISGHRSVSWYQQTPGQGLQFLFEYFSETQRNKGNFPGRFSGRQFSNSRSEMNVSTLELGDSALYLCASSFTSGEVTDTQYFGPGTRLTVL.

This sequence joins TRBV11-1 and TRBJ1-4, with a possible D match to TRBD1 (6 bases). This CDR3 has 15 residues. Deletions cut 5 bases from V and 6 bases from J, with 16 bases between. Germline CDR1 is SGHAT and CDR2 is FQDESV (reference sequence). In DNA form, the CDR3 reads TGTGCCAGCAGCCGGACGGGGGGCGGAGATGAAAAACTGTTTTTT. Its translation is CASSRTGGGDEKLFF.

V usage is TRBV6-1 and J usage is TRBJ2-7; 8 bases agree with TRBD2. V gave up 7 bases and J gave up 7 bases; unmatched junction bases: 12. The germline CDR1 and CDR2 sequences are MNHNS and SASEGT. The CDR3 covers 14 residues. The CDR3 here is CASTDLAGLGEQYF. The CDR3 DNA follows: TGTGCCAGCACCGATCTAGCGGGCCTGGGAGAGCAGTACTTC.

The chain has TRBV9 and TRBJ2-7; D possibly matches TRBD1 or TRBD2 (6 bases each). The V end lost 0 bases, the J end lost 3 bases, and 13 bases lay between the germline ends. Germline V lookup: CDR1 SGDLS, CDR2 YYNGEE. The CDR3 covers 15 residues. The CDR3 DNA reads as TGTGCCAGCAGCGTAGGCAGGGGAGGTCTCTACGAGCAGTACTTC. Its translation: CASSVGRGGLYEQYF.

The chain combines TRBV7-8 with TRBJ2-1; 9 positions match TRBD2. In germline, CDR1 is SGHVS, CDR2 FQNEAQ. Losses at the gene ends were 1 base for V and 9 bases for J; bases not matched to a gene: 4. The CDR3 sequence is 14 residues long. The DNA for the CDR3 is TGTGCCAGCAGCTTAGGAATTAGCGGGGGTGAGCAGTTCTTC. Translation: CASSLGISGGEQFF.

The rearrangement uses TRBV5-1 and TRBJ2-7; the D gene is possibly TRBD1 (6 bases). The CDR3 runs 12 residues. Germline lookup yields CDR1 SGHRS and CDR2 YFSETQ. Trimming removed 1 base at V and 6 bases at J, with 8 bases between. CDR3 loop: CASSLLGAEQYF. The CDR3 DNA is TGCGCCAGCAGCTTGTTGGGGGCCGAGCAGTACTTC.

Only one count was recorded for this clone. The chain links TRBV6-4 to TRBJ1-5; D ambiguous. Trimming removed 6 bases from V and 5 bases from J, with 23 bases in between. The CDR3 extends over 17 amino acids. Germline lookup yields CDR1 MRHNA and CDR2 SNTAGT. The CDR3 is CASRGILGSEIHQPQHF. In nucleotides, the CDR3 is TGTGCCAGCAGGGGGATTTTGGGTTCTGAAATTCATCAGCCCCAGCATTTT.

The V gene is TRBV23-1, the J gene TRBJ2-2; 10 nucleotides align to TRBD2. TRBV23-1 is reported as an ORF; its role is uncertain. The CDR3 has 16 residues. V lost 4 bases to trimming and J lost 2 bases; unmatched junction nucleotides: 4. CDR3 amino acids: CASSLTSGDNTGELFF. DNA of the CDR3: TGCGCCAGCAGTCTAACTAGCGGGGACAACACCGGGGAGCTGTTTTTT.

The chain joins TRBV11-2 to TRBJ1-3; possible D gene TRBD1, 6 bases. Trimming removed 5 bases from V and 4 bases from J, with 18 bases in between. There are 16 residues in the CDR3. The V gene's germline CDR1 is SGHAT and CDR2 FQNNGV. For the CDR3, the DNA is TGTGCCAGCAGCCCACCCCCAAATACAGGGGGAAACACCATATATTTT. Translation gives CASSPPPNTGGNTIYF. The variable domain in full, with the rest retrieved from reference TRBV11-2 and TRBJ1-3, is EAGVAQSPRYKIIEKRQSVAFWCNPISGHATLYWYQQILGQGPKLLIQFQNNGVVDDSQLPKDRFSAERLKGVDSTLKIQPAKLEDSAVYLCASSPPPNTGGNTIYFGEGSWLTVV.

This clone came up a few times. The V gene is TRBV2, the J gene TRBJ2-3, with D possibly TRBD2 on 5 matching bases. This CDR3 has 12 residues. The V end lost 1 base, the J end lost 14 bases, and 13 bases lay between the germline ends. CDR1 SNHLY and CDR2 FYNNEI come from the germline V gene. CDR3: CASSEEHGAGYF. Here the CDR3 DNA reads TGTGCCAGCAGTGAAGAGCACGGCGCGGGGTATTTT.

The rearrangement uses TRBV28 and TRBJ1-3, with D possibly TRBD1 on 6 matching bases. The CDR3 extends over 15 amino acids. Trimming took 6 bases from V and 4 from J, leaving 16 bases between them. The germline V gene has CDR1 MDHEN and CDR2 SYDVKM. The CDR3 is CASRLGQIPGNTIYF. CDR3 nucleotides: TGTGCCAGCAGACTTGGACAGATCCCCGGAAACACCATATATTTT.

The chain employs TRBV5-1 and TRBJ1-3, with a weak D call TRBD1 (5 bases). CDR1 is SGHRS and CDR2 is YFSETQ in the germline V gene. V lost 0 bases and J lost 2, with 6 bases in between. This CDR3 has 14 residues. The CDR3 DNA follows: TGCGCCAGCAGCTTGGAGGGGACTGGAAACACCATATATTTT. It encodes CASSLEGTGNTIYF.

This rearrangement joins TRBV28 to TRBJ1-1; TRBD1 agrees at 8 bases. Germline V gene lookup returns CDR1 MDHEN and CDR2 SYDVKM. The CDR3 loop spans 14 amino acids. The J segment lost 6 bases and the V segment lost 6 bases, leaving 9 bases of the junction unmatched. CDR3 sequence: CASRPGTGRAEAFF. The CDR3 region has the DNA TGTGCCAGCAGACCCGGGACAGGTAGGGCTGAAGCTTTCTTT.

The V call is TRBV19, the J call TRBJ2-7; TRBD2 might be the D (5 bases). The germline CDR1 and CDR2 sequences are LNHDA and SQIVND (reference sequence). The CDR3 loop spans 11 amino acids. Trimming removed 7 bases at V and 3 bases at J, with 7 bases between. This CDR3 is CASMRDYEQYF. CDR3 bases: TGTGCCAGTATGAGGGACTACGAGCAGTACTTC.

The chain has TRBV7-2 and TRBJ2-7; D tentatively fits TRBD1 or TRBD2 (5 bases each). Germline CDR1 SGHTA, CDR2 FQGNSA. Trimming took 0 bases from V and 1 from J, leaving 13 bases between them. The CDR3 consists of 16 residues. CDR3 sequence: CASSLASGTVSYEQYF. The CDR3 DNA sequence: TGTGCCAGCAGCTTAGCCTCCGGGACGGTTTCCTACGAGCAGTACTTC.

CDR3 loop: CASSNRVNTEAFF. The CDR3 nucleotides read TGTGCCAGTAGTAACAGGGTGAACACTGAAGCTTTCTTT. This chain joins TRBV19 and TRBJ1-1, with D perhaps TRBD1 (6 bases). Germline V lookup: CDR1 LNHDA, CDR2 SQIVND (reference sequence). CDR3 length equals 13 residues. The germline V and J ends were trimmed by 4 bases and 0 bases, with 6 bases remaining between them.

DNA for the CDR3: TGTGCCAGCAGCCAAGACCCGGGGGCGCAGTACTTC. Protein sequence: CASSQDPGAQYF. This chain connects TRBV5-5 to TRBJ2-7; either TRBD1 or TRBD2 may supply D (6 bases each). V was clipped by 4 bases and J by 9 bases, with 14 bases between them. CDR1 SGHKS and CDR2 YYEKEE come from the germline V gene (reference sequence). This CDR3 region has 12 residues.

The J gene is TRBJ2-2, the V gene TRBV7-2; perhaps TRBD2 as D (7 bases). CDR3 length: 18 residues. In germline, CDR1 is SGHTA, CDR2 FQGNSA. V lost 3 bases, J lost 2 bases, and 19 bases lay in between. This chain's CDR3 is CASSLRGPGLINTGELFF. CDR3 sequence (DNA): TGTGCCAGCAGCTTGCGGGGGCCCGGACTTATTAACACCGGGGAGCTGTTTTTT.